The 14 T cell receptor beta chains below all came from one sample that was sequenced in a study of shared clonotypes between healthy human individuals. TCRdb keeps only in-frame clones here, not all; method: immunoSEQ multiplex PCR. The repertoire consists of about 2.4 million clones, with approximately 94% occurring once and the leading ten covering around 0.4%. The sample taken for sequencing was naive CD4+ T cells from PBMCs. Subset reported: CD45RA+ positively selected. The source of these receptors is a man younger than 30 in good health. Some clones in this sample may be carry-over from other donors' samples.

The V call is TRBV19, the J call TRBJ1-1; maybe TRBD1 (5 bases). Trimming took 2 bases from V and 10 from J, leaving 17 bases between them. The CDR3 covers 14 residues. Germline CDR1 is LNHDA and CDR2 is SQIVND (reference sequence). The DNA of the CDR3 is TGTGCCAGTAGTATAACCCTAGATCCGGGGCGAGCTTTCTTT. It encodes CASSITLDPGRAFF. Based on the CDR3 plus reference TRBV19 and TRBJ1-1, the full variable domain is DGGITQSPKYLFRKEGQNVTLSCEQNLNHDAMYWYRQDPGQGLRLIYYSQIVNDFQKGDIAEGYSVSREKKESFPLTVTSAQKNPTAFYLCASSITLDPGRAFFGQGTRLTVV.

The chain employs TRBV7-3 and TRBJ1-3; D uncertain. V lost 5 bases to trimming and J lost 2 bases, with 7 bases between them. This CDR3 contains 13 residues. The germline gives CDR1 SGHTA, CDR2 FQGTGA. The CDR3 loop reads CASSPSAGNTIYF. CDR3 nucleotides: TGTGCCAGCAGCCCATCGGCTGGAAACACCATATATTTT.

The chain employs TRBV2 and TRBJ1-5, with 9 bases fitting TRBD1. With V trimmed by 10 bases and J by 0 bases, 4 bases remained unmatched. Germline CDR1 reads SNHLY; CDR2 reads FYNNEI. This CDR3 is built from 14 residues. CDR3 in amino acids: CATRTGVSNQPQHF. The CDR3 DNA sequence: TGTGCCACCAGGACAGGGGTTAGCAATCAGCCCCAGCATTTT.

This rearrangement joins TRBV6-6 to TRBJ2-1, with 9 positions matching TRBD2. Germline CDR1 and CDR2: MNHNY and SVGAGI (reference sequence). CDR3 length: 16 amino acids. J was trimmed by 7 bases and V by 6 bases; bases with no gene match: 13. DNA of the CDR3: TGTGCCAGCAGCACGACCCTAGCGGGACTCCTTAATGAGCAGTTCTTC. This translates into CASSTTLAGLLNEQFF.

The chain recombines TRBV11-2 with TRBJ2-2; D may be TRBD2 (6 bases). The CDR3 is 17 residues long. Looked up from germline, CDR1 is SGHAT and CDR2 is FQNNGV. V was pared by 5 bases and J by 4 bases, with 20 bases between. The CDR3 here is CASSVYVHRRGTGELFF. In nucleotides, the CDR3 is TGTGCCAGCAGCGTATACGTGCACAGGAGGGGCACCGGGGAGCTGTTTTTT.

V is TRBV7-2 and J is TRBJ2-2; a possible D gene is TRBD2 (6 bases). This CDR3 is 15 amino acids long. The V and J ends lost 3 bases and 5 bases respectively, with 13 bases between them. Germline CDR1 and CDR2: SGHTA and FQGNSA. CDR3 sequence (DNA): TGTGCCAGCAGCTTTGGGGGGAGTAGGACCGGGGAGCTGTTTTTT. It translates to CASSFGGSRTGELFF.

This rearrangement joins TRBV7-2 to TRBJ2-3; D call uncertain. CDR3 size: 15 residues. In germline, CDR1 is SGHTA, CDR2 FQGNSA. V was shortened by 1 base and J by 4 bases, with 12 bases between the two germline ends. The CDR3, as DNA: TGTGCCAGCAGCTTAGGGGGTCTCGCAGCAGATACGCAGTATTTT. Translated: CASSLGGLAADTQYF.

Concerning this clone itself: This same CDR3 is encoded by further DNA sequences in the sample. The rearrangement joins TRBV5-1 to TRBJ2-3; weak D call: TRBD2 (6 bases). Germline CDR1 is SGHRS and CDR2 is YFSETQ. V was pared by 2 bases and J by 0 bases, with 10 bases between. The CDR3 spans 15 residues. The CDR3 is CASSLTSRSTDTQYF. The CDR3 DNA is TGCGCCAGCAGCTTAACTAGCCGAAGCACAGATACGCAGTATTTT. Looking up the rest from reference TRBV5-1 and TRBJ2-3 gives the full variable domain: KAGVTQTPRYLIKTRGQQVTLSCSPISGHRSVSWYQQTPGQGLQFLFEYFSETQRNKGNFPGRFSGRQFSNSRSEMNVSTLELGDSALYLCASSLTSRSTDTQYFGPGTRLTVL.

The V and J genes are TRBV19 and TRBJ1-1; 8 bases line up with TRBD1. V was clipped by 4 bases and J by 11 bases; unmatched bases: 9. The CDR3 spans 13 residues. CDR1 LNHDA and CDR2 SQIVND come from the germline V gene (reference sequence). CDR3 amino acids: CASSTQGVGPAFF. The CDR3 nucleotides read TGTGCCAGTAGTACACAGGGGGTCGGGCCGGCTTTCTTT.

The J gene is TRBJ2-1, the V gene TRBV7-2, with 10 bases fitting TRBD2. Germline-derived CDR1 and CDR2 are SGHTA and FQGNSA. Trimming removed 2 bases from V and 6 bases from J; junction bases left unmatched: 4. This CDR3 has 15 amino acids. The CDR3 DNA reads as TGTGCCAGCAGCTTACTAGCGGGAGACATCAATGAGCAGTTCTTC. It translates to CASSLLAGDINEQFF. Full variable domain (remainder filled in from reference TRBV7-2 and TRBJ2-1): GAGVSQSPSNKVTEKGKDVELRCDPISGHTALYWYRQSLGQGLEFLIYFQGNSAPDKSGLPSDRFSAERTGGSVSTLTIQRTQQEDSAVYLCASSLLAGDINEQFFGPGTRLTVL.

V is TRBV18 and J is TRBJ2-2, with D possibly being TRBD2 (5 bases). The CDR3 totals 15 residues. Trimming left V 3 bases short and J 7 bases short, with 15 bases between. The germline CDR1 and CDR2 sequences are KGHSH and LQKENI. CDR3 nucleotide sequence: TGTGCCAGCTCACCGGGAGACTGGGCCCTCGGGGAGCTGTTTTTT. Its protein product is CASSPGDWALGELFF. The full variable domain, with the rest looked up from reference TRBV18 and TRBJ2-2, is NAGVMQNPRHLVRRRGQEARLRCSPMKGHSHVYWYRQLPEEGLKFMVYLQKENIIDESGMPKERFSAEFPKEGPSILRIQQVVRGDSAAYFCASSPGDWALGELFFGEGSRLTVL.

This sequence joins TRBV7-9 and TRBJ2-7, with TRBD2 identical over 10 bases. V was pared by 5 bases and J by 6 bases, with 13 bases of the junction left unmatched. Germline loops: CDR1 SEHNR, CDR2 FQNEAQ (reference sequence). The CDR3 consists of 16 residues. The DNA for the CDR3 is TGTGCCAGCAGCATACAATCACTAGCGGGAATGGCCGAGCAGTACTTC. Encoded protein: CASSIQSLAGMAEQYF.

The chain is built from TRBV5-1 and TRBJ1-1; a weak D match, TRBD1 (5 bases). The germline CDR1 and CDR2 sequences are SGHRS and YFSETQ. CDR3 length: 13 amino acids. Deletions cut 4 bases from V and 1 base from J, with 8 bases between. CDR3 amino acids: CASSKGQNTEAFF. The CDR3 DNA follows: TGCGCCAGCAGCAAAGGACAGAACACTGAAGCTTTCTTT.

This chain uses TRBV28 with TRBJ1-5, with D possibly being TRBD1 (5 bases). This CDR3 has 17 residues. V dropped 5 bases and J dropped 1 base, with 18 bases sitting between them. CDR1 MDHEN and CDR2 SYDVKM come from the germline V gene. CDR3 protein: CASSNRLGQVSNQPQHF. CDR3 in DNA: TGTGCCAGCAGTAACCGACTGGGGCAGGTAAGCAATCAGCCCCAGCATTTT.